Shown below are 27 T cell receptor beta chains from a single sample sequenced in a study of graft-versus-host responses after intestinal transplantation. For these TCRs, the target antigens are not known. The data were produced by immunoSEQ multiplex PCR, yet TCRdb's version contains in-frame clones alone and is incomplete. This sample has more than 85,000 clones, with roughly 90% found just once. The source material was unstimulated CD8+ T cells sorted from spleen or lymph node cells, sampled before transplant. These receptor sequences come from a human donor who was the organ donor for an intestinal transplant.

The V call is TRBV25-1, the J call TRBJ1-1; D not certain. CDR3 length: 12 residues. CDR1 is MGHDK, CDR2 SYGVNS, per germline. With 8 bases removed from V and 2 bases from J, the gap between germline ends came to 9 bases. CDR3 protein: CASGYSNTEAFF. The CDR3 nucleotides are TGTGCCAGCGGTTACAGTAACACTGAAGCTTTCTTT.

This chain uses TRBV28 with TRBJ2-3, with 8 bases matching TRBD1. Germline V CDR1 and CDR2: MDHEN, SYDVKM. This CDR3 spans 16 amino acids. V shed 5 bases and J 6 bases; nucleotides not matched to a gene: 13. The DNA for the CDR3 is TGTGCCAGCAGTGACCTGGACAGGGATTCGGCGGATACGCAGTATTTT. Protein sequence: CASSDLDRDSADTQYF.

The chain recombines TRBV5-4 with TRBJ1-2; D is possibly TRBD1 (5 bases). Trimming cost V 0 bases and J 8 bases, with 14 bases left between them. Germline V lookup: CDR1 SGHNT, CDR2 YYREEE (reference sequence). The CDR3 runs 14 residues. CDR3 residues: CASSLDRRFSGYTF. CDR3 sequence (DNA): TGTGCCAGCAGCTTGGACAGGCGCTTTAGCGGCTACACCTTC.

This clone appeared a single time. This chain connects TRBV4-1 to TRBJ2-5; the D gene is possibly TRBD2 (7 bases). This CDR3 spans 14 amino acids. Trimming cost V 1 base and J 7 bases, with 13 bases left between them. Per germline, CDR1 MGHRA and CDR2 YSYEKL. CDR3 region: CASSQVSRGGTQYF. For the CDR3, the DNA is TGCGCCAGCAGCCAAGTGTCTAGGGGGGGGACCCAGTACTTC.

V usage is TRBV5-1 and J usage is TRBJ1-2; unclear D gene. Germline V gene data show CDR1 as SGHRS and CDR2 as YFSETQ. This CDR3 comprises 11 residues. V shed 4 bases and J shed 4 bases, with 5 bases lying between them. The CDR3 protein is CASSPGYGYTF. CDR3 bases: TGCGCCAGCAGCCCGGGCTATGGCTACACCTTC.

The rearrangement joins TRBV2 to TRBJ2-3, with 9 nucleotides matching TRBD1. The CDR3 has 18 amino acids. V shed 0 bases and J 2 bases; nucleotides not matched to a gene: 9. Germline CDR1 SNHLY, CDR2 FYNNEI. In nucleotides, the CDR3 is TGTGCCAGCAGTGAAGCGGTATCCGGGACAGGGTCCACAGATACGCAGTATTTT. This encodes CASSEAVSGTGSTDTQYF. The full variable domain, with the rest looked up from reference TRBV2 and TRBJ2-3, is EPEVTQTPSHQVTQMGQEVILRCVPISNHLYFYWYRQILGQKVEFLVSFYNNEISEKSEIFDDQFSVERPDGSNFTLKIRSTKLEDSAMYFCASSEAVSGTGSTDTQYFGPGTRLTVL.

The rearrangement uses TRBV5-1 and TRBJ2-1; D might be TRBD2 (6 bases). This CDR3 region has 15 residues. The germline gives CDR1 SGHRS, CDR2 YFSETQ. The V gene lost 0 bases and the J gene lost 0 bases, with 7 bases spanning the gap. CDR3 nucleotide sequence: TGCGCCAGCAGCTTGGGCGGGAACTCCTACAATGAGCAGTTCTTC. This gives the protein CASSLGGNSYNEQFF.

This clone was counted a few times. The chain carries TRBV27 and TRBJ2-7; 10 bases align to TRBD2. The germline CDR1 and CDR2 sequences are MNHEY and SMNVEV (reference sequence). The CDR3 is 14 residues long. Trimming at V came to 4 bases and at J to 7 bases, leaving 7 bases not matched to a gene. The CDR3 nucleotides read TGTGCCAGCAGTTCACTAGCGGGAATAAGGGAGCAGTACTTC. The encoded protein is CASSSLAGIREQYF.

The chain uses TRBV5-1 and TRBJ2-5, with TRBD1 as a possible D gene (5 bases). Trimming removed 5 bases from V and 0 bases from J, with 17 bases in between. The CDR3 has 16 amino acids. Germline-derived CDR1 and CDR2 are SGHRS and YFSETQ. The CDR3 nucleotides read TGCGCCAGCAGTCCCCGACAGTTCCGCGACCAAGAGACCCAGTACTTC. Translation: CASSPRQFRDQETQYF. The full variable domain, in which reference TRBV5-1 and TRBJ2-5 provide the parts outside the CDR3, is KAGVTQTPRYLIKTRGQQVTLSCSPISGHRSVSWYQQTPGQGLQFLFEYFSETQRNKGNFPGRFSGRQFSNSRSEMNVSTLELGDSALYLCASSPRQFRDQETQYFGPGTRLLVL.

This sequence joins TRBV19 and TRBJ1-1; TRBD1 aligns across 9 bases. J lost 4 bases, V lost 10 bases, and 7 bases had no gene match. CDR3 length: 13 residues. Germline V lookup: CDR1 LNHDA, CDR2 SQIVND (reference sequence). The CDR3 DNA follows: TGTGCCACCTGGACAGGGGCAGGCACTGAAGCTTTCTTT. Its protein product is CATWTGAGTEAFF.

V is TRBV4-1 and J is TRBJ2-1; TRBD1 aligns across 10 bases. Germline CDR1 is MGHRA and CDR2 is YSYEKL. With V trimmed by 4 bases and J by 5 bases, 8 bases remained unmatched. This CDR3 is built from 16 residues. The CDR3 is CASSLRQGAGHNEQFF. The CDR3 nucleotides are TGCGCCAGCAGCCTACGACAGGGGGCCGGGCACAATGAGCAGTTCTTC.

The CDR3 DNA follows: TGTGCCAGCAGCTACGGAGACTCTGAAGCTTTCTTT. As protein: CASSYGDSEAFF. V is TRBV11-3 and J is TRBJ1-1; D ambiguous. CDR1 and CDR2 (germline): SGHNT, YENEEA. The CDR3 loop spans 12 amino acids. V was cut by 4 bases and J by 6 bases, with 9 bases left in between.

V gene TRBV9 combines with J gene TRBJ1-2, with 8 bases lining up with TRBD1. Per the germline V gene, CDR1 is SGDLS and CDR2 is YYNGEE. After removal of 4 bases from V and 6 bases from J, the junction contained 5 bases not matched to a gene. The CDR3 is 13 residues long. CDR3 amino acids: CASSQDRVDGYTF. CDR3 DNA: TGTGCCAGCAGCCAGGACAGGGTGGATGGCTACACCTTC.

V is TRBV15 and J is TRBJ1-2; 7 bases agree with TRBD1. Looked up from germline, CDR1 is LNHNV and CDR2 is YYDKDF (reference sequence). The CDR3 consists of 13 residues. The junction had 7 bases not matched to a gene; V was cut back by 7 bases and J by 5 bases. The CDR3 loop is CATKEGAEYGYTF. As DNA, the CDR3 is TGTGCCACCAAGGAGGGGGCCGAGTATGGCTACACCTTC.

The chain combines TRBV25-1 with TRBJ1-1; TRBD1 might be the D (6 bases). The ends were cut back, 5 bases at V and 4 bases at J, with 11 bases in the middle. Germline V gives CDR1 MGHDK, CDR2 SYGVNS. The CDR3 is 13 amino acids. The CDR3 loop reads CASSPTTGTEAFF. In nucleotides, the CDR3 is TGTGCCAGCAGTCCCACGACAGGCACTGAAGCTTTCTTT.

The chain employs TRBV6-5 and TRBJ2-2, with D uncertain. The length of the CDR3 is 13 residues. The germline CDR1 and CDR2 sequences are MNHEY and SVGAGI. Trimming cost V 0 bases and J 4 bases, with 3 bases left between them. CDR3 DNA: TGTGCCAGCAGTTACTCGGCCACCGGGGAGCTGTTTTTT. Translation gives CASSYSATGELFF.

This CDR3 reads CASSLSGDNEQFF. CDR3 nucleotides: TGTGCCAGCAGCTTGTCGGGGGACAATGAGCAGTTCTTC. The chain uses TRBV7-9 and TRBJ2-1; D may be TRBD2 (6 bases). CDR3 length: 13 amino acids. From germline, CDR1 is SEHNR and CDR2 FQNEAQ (reference sequence). Trimming removed 3 bases from V and 5 bases from J, with 8 bases in between.

J is TRBJ2-7 and V is TRBV19; 8 bases map to TRBD2. This CDR3 comprises 14 residues. The V gene end was trimmed by 5 bases and the J gene end by 0 bases; junction bases not matched to a gene: 3. Germline V CDR1 and CDR2: LNHDA, SQIVND (reference sequence). The CDR3 sequence is CASSPAGDSYEQYF. The CDR3 DNA reads TGTGCCAGTAGTCCAGCGGGAGACTCCTACGAGCAGTACTTC.

V usage is TRBV7-3 and J usage is TRBJ1-2; weak D call: TRBD1 (6 bases). The CDR3 runs to 12 residues. Germline V gene sequence: CDR1 SGHTA, CDR2 FQGTGA. The DNA for the CDR3 is TGTGCGGGGGTACAGGGCGACTATGGCTACACCTTC. It specifies CAGVQGDYGYTF. Combining the CDR3 with reference TRBV7-3 and TRBJ1-2 gives the whole variable domain GAGVSQTPSNKVTEKGKYVELRCDPISGHTALYWYRQSLGQGPEFLIYFQGTGAADDSGLPNDRFFAVRPEGSVSTLKIQRTERGDSAVYLCAGVQGDYGYTFGSGTRLTVV.

The J gene is TRBJ1-2, the V gene TRBV27, with TRBD1 matching over 8 bases. V shed 4 bases and J 7 bases; nucleotides not matched to a gene: 11. The germline V gene has CDR1 MNHEY and CDR2 SMNVEV (reference sequence). The CDR3 contains 15 residues. The CDR3 sequence: CASSSFPTGGSGYTF. For the CDR3, the DNA is TGTGCCAGCAGTTCTTTCCCCACAGGGGGATCTGGCTACACCTTC.

This chain connects TRBV7-2 to TRBJ2-7; possibly TRBD2 for D (6 bases). V lost 5 bases to trimming and J lost 0 bases, with 14 bases between them. Germline lookup yields CDR1 SGHTA and CDR2 FQGNSA. CDR3 length: 15 residues. The CDR3 here is CASSDVGGSSYEQYF. The DNA for the CDR3 is TGTGCCAGCAGCGACGTCGGGGGTAGCTCCTACGAGCAGTACTTC.

In regard to this clone: Other DNA sequences in the sample encode the same CDR3. The chain joins TRBV27 to TRBJ2-1, with no clear D. CDR3 length equals 13 residues. CDR1 is MNHEY, CDR2 SMNVEV, per germline (reference sequence). The ends were cut back, 5 bases at V and 0 bases at J, with 5 bases in the middle. The DNA for the CDR3 is TGTGCCAGCAGTCTGAGCTCCTACAATGAGCAGTTCTTC. It codes for CASSLSSYNEQFF.

The chain links TRBV9 to TRBJ2-5; 8 positions agree with TRBD1. CDR1 is SGDLS and CDR2 is YYNGEE in the germline V gene. Germline trimming cut 8 bases from V and 3 bases from J; bases unmatched to any gene: 27. The CDR3 has 20 residues. DNA for the CDR3: TGTGCCAGTGGCTGGCTTGGCGCTTCAGGACAGGGTTGCGCGGAAGAGACCCAGTACTTC. This translates into CASGWLGASGQGCAEETQYF.

V is TRBV7-9 and J is TRBJ1-1; 10 bases line up with TRBD1. The CDR3 has 15 amino acids. Germline loops: CDR1 SEHNR, CDR2 FQNEAQ (reference sequence). J was trimmed by 3 bases and V by 3 bases; bases with no gene match: 4. The CDR3, as DNA: TGTGCCAGCAGCTTGGCCGACAGGGGGCACACTGAAGCTTTCTTT. This gives the protein CASSLADRGHTEAFF. The entire variable domain, with the rest obtained from reference TRBV7-9 and TRBJ1-1, is as follows: DTGVSQNPRHKITKRGQNVTFRCDPISEHNRLYWYRQTLGQGPEFLTYFQNEAQLEKSRLLSDRFSAERPKGSFSTLEIQRTEQGDSAMYLCASSLADRGHTEAFFGQGTRLTVV.

The J gene is TRBJ2-7, the V gene TRBV10-3; TRBD2 matches at 8 bases. The CDR3 totals 15 residues. Germline CDR1 reads ENHRY; CDR2 reads SYGVKD. After removal of 3 bases from V and 2 bases from J, the junction contained 6 bases not matched to a gene. The CDR3 loop is CAISDFSGDPYEQYF. The DNA for the CDR3 is TGTGCCATCAGTGACTTTAGCGGGGATCCCTACGAGCAGTACTTC.

The rearrangement joins TRBV6-5 to TRBJ1-1, with D possibly TRBD1 on 5 matching bases. The V gene's germline CDR1 is MNHEY and CDR2 SVGAGI. This CDR3 has 14 amino acids. Deletions cut 5 bases from V and 5 bases from J, with 15 bases between. DNA of the CDR3: TGTGCCAGCAGTGGGGATCAGGGAAATACTGAAGCTTTCTTT. Translated, it gives CASSGDQGNTEAFF.

This chain uses TRBV21-1 with TRBJ2-7; the DNA was not used to check the table's D call, TRBD1. TRBV21-1 is assigned pseudogene status. The CDR3 extends over 15 amino acids. The CDR3 nucleotides are TGTGCCAGCACCCAAAGGGGGCCGGTACGCTACGAGCAGTACTTC. Encoded protein: CASTQRGPVRYEQYF.